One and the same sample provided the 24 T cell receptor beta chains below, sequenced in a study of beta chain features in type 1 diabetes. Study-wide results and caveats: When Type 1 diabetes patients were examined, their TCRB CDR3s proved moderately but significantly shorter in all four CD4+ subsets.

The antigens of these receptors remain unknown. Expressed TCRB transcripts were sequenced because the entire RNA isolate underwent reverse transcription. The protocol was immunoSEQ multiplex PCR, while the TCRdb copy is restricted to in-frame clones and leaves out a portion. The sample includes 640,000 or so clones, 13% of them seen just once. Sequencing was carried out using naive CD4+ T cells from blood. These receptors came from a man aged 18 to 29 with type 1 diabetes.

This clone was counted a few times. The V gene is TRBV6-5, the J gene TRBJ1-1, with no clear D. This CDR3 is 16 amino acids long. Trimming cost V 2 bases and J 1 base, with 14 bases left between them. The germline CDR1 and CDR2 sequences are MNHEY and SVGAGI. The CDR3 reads CASSYIATPPNTEAFF. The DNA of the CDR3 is TGTGCCAGCAGTTACATAGCCACACCTCCGAACACTGAAGCTTTCTTT.

CDR3 sequence (DNA): TGTGCCAGCAGTATTGGACAGGGCAGCTATCAGCCCCAGCATTTT. Translating gives CASSIGQGSYQPQHF. J is TRBJ1-5 and V is TRBV27; 8 positions match TRBD1. Germline V lookup: CDR1 MNHEY, CDR2 SMNVEV (reference sequence). The J segment lost 5 bases and the V segment lost 5 bases, leaving 8 bases of the junction unmatched. The CDR3 has 15 amino acids.

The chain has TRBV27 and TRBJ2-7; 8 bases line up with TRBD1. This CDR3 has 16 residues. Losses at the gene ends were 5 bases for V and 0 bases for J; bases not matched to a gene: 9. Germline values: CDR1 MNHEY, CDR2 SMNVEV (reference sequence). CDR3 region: CASSPGTGRSSYEQYF. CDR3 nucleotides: TGTGCCAGCAGTCCGGGGACAGGCCGAAGCTCCTACGAGCAGTACTTC.

This chain's CDR3 is CASSQTSGNHNEQFF. CDR3 sequence (DNA): TGCGCCAGCAGCCAGACTAGCGGGAACCACAATGAGCAGTTCTTC. The chain recombines TRBV5-1 with TRBJ2-1, with 11 nucleotides matching TRBD2. The CDR3 loop spans 15 amino acids. V was clipped by 4 bases and J by 5 bases; unmatched bases: 5. Germline V gene data show CDR1 as SGHRS and CDR2 as YFSETQ.

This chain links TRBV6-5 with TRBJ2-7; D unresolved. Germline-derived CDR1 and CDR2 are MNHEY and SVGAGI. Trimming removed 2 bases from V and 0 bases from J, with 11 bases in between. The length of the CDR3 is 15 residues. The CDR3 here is CASSYDPTGSYEQYF. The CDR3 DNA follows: TGTGCCAGCAGTTACGACCCGACGGGCTCCTACGAGCAGTACTTC.

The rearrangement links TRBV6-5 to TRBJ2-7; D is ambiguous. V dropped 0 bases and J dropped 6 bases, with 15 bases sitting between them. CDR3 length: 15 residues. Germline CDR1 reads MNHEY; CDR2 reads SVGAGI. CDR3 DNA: TGTGCCAGCAGTTACTCACTACCGGCCGGCTCCGAGCAGTACTTC. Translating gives CASSYSLPAGSEQYF.

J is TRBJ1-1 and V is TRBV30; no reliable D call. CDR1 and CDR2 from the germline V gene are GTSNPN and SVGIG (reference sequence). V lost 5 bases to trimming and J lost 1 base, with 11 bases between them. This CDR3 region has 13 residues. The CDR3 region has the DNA TGTGCCTGGCCTAAGGACGGGAACACTGAAGCTTTCTTT. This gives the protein CAWPKDGNTEAFF. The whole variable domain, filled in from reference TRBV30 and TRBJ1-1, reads SQTIHQWPATLVQPVGSPLSLECTVEGTSNPNLYWYRQAAGRGLQLLFYSVGIGQISSEVPQNLSASRPQDRQFILSSKKLLLSDSGFYLCAWPKDGNTEAFFGQGTRLTVV.

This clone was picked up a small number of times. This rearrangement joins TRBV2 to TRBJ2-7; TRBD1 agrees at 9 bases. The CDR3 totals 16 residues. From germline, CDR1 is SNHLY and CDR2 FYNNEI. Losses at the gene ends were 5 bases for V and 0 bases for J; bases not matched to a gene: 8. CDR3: CASSPGTGRGSYEQYF. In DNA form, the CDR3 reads TGTGCCAGCAGTCCCGGGACAGGGAGGGGCTCCTACGAGCAGTACTTC.

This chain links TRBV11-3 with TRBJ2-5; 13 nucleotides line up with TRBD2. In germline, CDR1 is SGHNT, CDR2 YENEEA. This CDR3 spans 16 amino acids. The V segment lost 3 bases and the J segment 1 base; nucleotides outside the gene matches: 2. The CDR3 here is CASSLGLAGSQETQYF. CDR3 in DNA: TGTGCCAGCAGCTTGGGACTAGCGGGGAGCCAAGAGACCCAGTACTTC.

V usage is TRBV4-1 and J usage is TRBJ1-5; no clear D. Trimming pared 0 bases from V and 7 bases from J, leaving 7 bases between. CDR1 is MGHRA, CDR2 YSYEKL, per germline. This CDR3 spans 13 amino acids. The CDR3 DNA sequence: TGCGCCAGCAGCCAAGATACGGAACAGCCCCAGCATTTT. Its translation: CASSQDTEQPQHF.

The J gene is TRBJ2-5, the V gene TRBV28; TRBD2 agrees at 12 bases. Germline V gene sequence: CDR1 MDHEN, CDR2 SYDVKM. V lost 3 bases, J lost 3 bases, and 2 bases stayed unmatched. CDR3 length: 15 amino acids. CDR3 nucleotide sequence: TGTGCCAGCAGTTTCGGACTAGCGGGGAAAGAGACCCAGTACTTC. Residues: CASSFGLAGKETQYF.

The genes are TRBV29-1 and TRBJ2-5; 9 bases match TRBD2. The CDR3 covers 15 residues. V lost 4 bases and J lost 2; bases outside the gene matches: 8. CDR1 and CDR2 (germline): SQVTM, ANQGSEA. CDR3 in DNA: TGCAGCGTTGCGCGGGGGGGCTTCATGCAAGAGACCCAGTACTTC. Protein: CSVARGGFMQETQYF.

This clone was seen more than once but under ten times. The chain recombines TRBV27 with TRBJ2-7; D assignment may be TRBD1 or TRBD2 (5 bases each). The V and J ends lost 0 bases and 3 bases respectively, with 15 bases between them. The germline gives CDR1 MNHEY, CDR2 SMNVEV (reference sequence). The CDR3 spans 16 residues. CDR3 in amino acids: CASSLSSGGSVYEQYF. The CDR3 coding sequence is TGTGCCAGCAGTTTATCGTCTGGGGGAAGTGTCTACGAGCAGTACTTC.

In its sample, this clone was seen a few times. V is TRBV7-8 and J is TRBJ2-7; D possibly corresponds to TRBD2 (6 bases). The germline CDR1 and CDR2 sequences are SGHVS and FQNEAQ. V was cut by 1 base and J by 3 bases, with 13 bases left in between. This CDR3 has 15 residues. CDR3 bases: TGTGCCAGCAGCTTAGTGGGGGGAGAGAACTACGAGCAGTACTTC. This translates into CASSLVGGENYEQYF.

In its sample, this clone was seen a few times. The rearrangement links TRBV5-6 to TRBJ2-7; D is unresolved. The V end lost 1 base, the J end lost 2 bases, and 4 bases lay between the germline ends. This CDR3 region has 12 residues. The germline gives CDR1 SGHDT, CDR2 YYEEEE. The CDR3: CASSLTTYEQYF. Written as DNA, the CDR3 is TGTGCCAGCAGCTTGACGACCTACGAGCAGTACTTC.

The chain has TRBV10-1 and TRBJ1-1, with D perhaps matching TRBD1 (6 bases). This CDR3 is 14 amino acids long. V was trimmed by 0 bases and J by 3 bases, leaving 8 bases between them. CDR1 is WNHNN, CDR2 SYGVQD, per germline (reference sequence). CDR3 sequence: CASSESAGDTEAFF. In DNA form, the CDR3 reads TGCGCCAGCAGTGAGTCGGCAGGGGACACTGAAGCTTTCTTT.

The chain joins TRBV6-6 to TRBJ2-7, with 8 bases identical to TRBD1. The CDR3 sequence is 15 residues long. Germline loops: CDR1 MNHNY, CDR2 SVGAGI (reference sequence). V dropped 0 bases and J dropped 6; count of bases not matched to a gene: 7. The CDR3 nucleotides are TGTGCCAGCAGTTACTCTCCTGGACAGGGTTCCGAGCAGTACTTC. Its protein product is CASSYSPGQGSEQYF.

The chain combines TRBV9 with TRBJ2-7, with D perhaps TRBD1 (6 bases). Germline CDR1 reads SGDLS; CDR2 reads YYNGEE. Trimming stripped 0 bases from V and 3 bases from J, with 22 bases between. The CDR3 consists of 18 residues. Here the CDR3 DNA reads TGTGCCAGCAGCGTAGCTACGGTGGGGGCAGGGAATCTCTACGAGCAGTACTTC. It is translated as CASSVATVGAGNLYEQYF. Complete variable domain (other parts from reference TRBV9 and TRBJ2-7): DSGVTQTPKHLITATGQRVTLRCSPRSGDLSVYWYQQSLDQGLQFLIQYYNGEERAKGNILERFSAQQFPDLHSELNLSSLELGDSALYFCASSVATVGAGNLYEQYFGPGTRLTVT.

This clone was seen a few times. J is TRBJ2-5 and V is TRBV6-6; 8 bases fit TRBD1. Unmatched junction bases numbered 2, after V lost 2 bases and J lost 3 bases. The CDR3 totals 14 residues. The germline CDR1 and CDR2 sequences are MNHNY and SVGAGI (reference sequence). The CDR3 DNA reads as TGTGCCAGCAGTTACCGACAGGGGAAAGAGACCCAGTACTTC. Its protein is CASSYRQGKETQYF.

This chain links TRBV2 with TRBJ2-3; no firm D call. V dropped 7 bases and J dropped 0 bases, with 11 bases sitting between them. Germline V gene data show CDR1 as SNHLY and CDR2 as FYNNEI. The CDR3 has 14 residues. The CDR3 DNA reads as TGTGCCAGCACTGAGGTGACTAGCACAGATACGCAGTATTTT. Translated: CASTEVTSTDTQYF. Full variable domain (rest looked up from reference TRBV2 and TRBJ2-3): EPEVTQTPSHQVTQMGQEVILRCVPISNHLYFYWYRQILGQKVEFLVSFYNNEISEKSEIFDDQFSVERPDGSNFTLKIRSTKLEDSAMYFCASTEVTSTDTQYFGPGTRLTVL.

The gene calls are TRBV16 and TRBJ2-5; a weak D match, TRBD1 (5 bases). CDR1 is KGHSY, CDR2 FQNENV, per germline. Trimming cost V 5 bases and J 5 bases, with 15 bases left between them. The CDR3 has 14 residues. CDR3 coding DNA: TGTGCCAGCAGCGGGGCAAGCATCGGGGAGACCCAGTACTTC. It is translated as CASSGASIGETQYF.

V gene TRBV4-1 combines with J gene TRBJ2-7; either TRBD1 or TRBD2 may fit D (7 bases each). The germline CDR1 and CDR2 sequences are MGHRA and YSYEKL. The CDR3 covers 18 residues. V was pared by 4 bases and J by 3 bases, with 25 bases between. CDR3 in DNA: TGCGCCAGCAGCCTTAGTACAGGGGAGGGTGCGGGATACTACGAGCAGTACTTC. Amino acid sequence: CASSLSTGEGAGYYEQYF.

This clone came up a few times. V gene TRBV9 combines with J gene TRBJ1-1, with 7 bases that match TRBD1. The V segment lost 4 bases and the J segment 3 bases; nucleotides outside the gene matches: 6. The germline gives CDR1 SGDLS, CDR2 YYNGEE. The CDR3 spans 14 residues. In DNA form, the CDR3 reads TGTGCCAGCAGCAACCGGGACAGCTACACTGAAGCTTTCTTT. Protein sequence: CASSNRDSYTEAFF.

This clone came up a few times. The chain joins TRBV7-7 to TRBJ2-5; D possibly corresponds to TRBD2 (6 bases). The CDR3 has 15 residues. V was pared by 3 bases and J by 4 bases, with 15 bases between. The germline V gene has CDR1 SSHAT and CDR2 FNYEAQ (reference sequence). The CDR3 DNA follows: TGTGCCAGCAGCTTTGGGAGGACCTCCGGAGAGACCCAGTACTTC. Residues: CASSFGRTSGETQYF.